This TCR beta chain was identified in a study of T cells in Graves' hyperthyroidism and ophthalmopathy. Study-level information: Before any treatment, at initial diagnosis, peripheral blood was collected. Points from the study as a whole: Among thyroid clonotypes expanded above 0.001, most also appeared in blood.

Germline assignment: CDR1 GTSNPN and CDR2 SVGIG (reference sequence). The CDR3 has 13 amino acids. The V and J ends lost 4 bases and 5 bases, in that order; junction bases with no gene match: 7. This clonotype was counted many times. Its antigen is still unknown. The authors obtained PBMCs from 10 ml of fresh peripheral blood. From RNA transcripts, TCR beta CDR3 regions were amplified. Carried out on the TCR CDR3, a first-round RT-PCR used the HTBI primer set. TCRdb recomputed calls from the multiplex PCR reads with MiXCR, one row per CDR3 protein. This sample carries some 370,000 distinct CDR3 sequences, around 15% of them seen once, and the ten largest clones take under 30%.

The receptor comes from a man aged 50-59 years with Graves' ophthalmopathy. This chain uses TRBV30 with TRBJ2-5; TRBD2 agrees at 7 bases. Sequencing was performed on blood. The CDR3 nucleotides are TGTGCCTGGAACAAGGGAGGGCGGGAGACCCAGTACTTC. Protein product: CAWNKGGRETQYF.